The rows below give T cell receptor beta chains drawn from one sample of a study of control samples from healthy donors and cancer patients. Assay: immunoSEQ multiplex PCR; the TCRdb copy retains only in-frame clones and omits some. Among more than 75,000 clones listed, about 88% were seen once. Sample: PBMCs. The receptors derive from a man in his sixties or seventies with lung cancer. CDR3s include the opening cysteine and the closing phenylalanine or tryptophan. The order of the fields is V gene, D gene, clone size, J gene, CDR3 protein, CDR3 DNA. A D gene is named only where the DNA matches it firmly. Part of the rows lack a size; the others show once, few, many or a class for expanded clones.

V: TRBV7-2; D: TRBD1; size: .; J: TRBJ1-5; CDR3: CASSSDRGQLQPQHF; DNA: TGTGCCAGCAGCTCTGACAGGGGGCAACTTCAGCCCCAGCATTTT
V: TRBV3-1/TRBV3-2; D: .; size: .; J: TRBJ2-7; CDR3: CASSRTPGSGQPREQYF; DNA: TGTGCCAGCAGCCGAACACCCGGCTCCGGACAGCCTAGAGAGCAGTACTTC
V: TRBV18; D: .; size: .; J: TRBJ2-1; CDR3: CASSTQSSYNEQFF; DNA: TGTGCCAGCTCGACACAGAGCTCCTACAATGAGCAGTTCTTC
V: TRBV5-8; D: TRBD2; size: .; J: TRBJ2-5; CDR3: CASSYGTSGGGETQYF; DNA: TGTGCCAGCAGCTACGGGACTAGCGGGGGCGGAGAGACCCAGTACTTC
V: TRBV19; D: .; size: .; J: TRBJ1-1; CDR3: CASRGEGAGSHTEAFF; DNA: TGTGCCAGTAGGGGGGAAGGGGCAGGATCGCACACTGAAGCTTTCTTT
V: TRBV11-3; D: TRBD2; size: .; J: TRBJ2-3; CDR3: CASSSPGLAGVADTQYF; DNA: TGTGCCAGCAGCTCCCCGGGACTAGCGGGGGTAGCGGATACGCAGTATTTT
V: TRBV9; D: .; size: .; J: TRBJ2-7; CDR3: CASSVGPHSRSYEQYF; DNA: TGTGCCAGCAGCGTAGGGCCACACTCCCGCTCCTACGAGCAGTACTTC
V: TRBV6-2/TRBV6-3; D: TRBD1; size: .; J: TRBJ2-5; CDR3: CASSYGDRDQETQYF; DNA: TGTGCCAGCAGTTACGGAGACAGGGACCAAGAGACCCAGTACTTC
V: TRBV11-2; D: .; size: .; J: TRBJ2-2; CDR3: CASSSQGNTGELFF; DNA: TGTGCCAGCAGCTCTCAGGGAAACACCGGGGAGCTGTTTTTT
V: TRBV9; D: TRBD1; size: .; J: TRBJ1-4; CDR3: CASSGQGTLGNEKLFF; DNA: TGTGCCAGCAGCGGACAGGGAACATTAGGTAATGAAAAACTGTTTTTT
V: TRBV5-1; D: TRBD2; size: .; J: TRBJ2-3; CDR3: CASSPLAGGRGTDTQYF; DNA: TGCGCCAGCAGCCCCCTAGCGGGGGGGAGGGGCACAGATACGCAGTATTTT
V: TRBV10-3; D: TRBD1; size: .; J: TRBJ1-2; CDR3: CAISEPRGEGYGYTF; DNA: TGTGCCATCAGTGAGCCCAGGGGGGAGGGCTATGGCTACACCTTC
V: TRBV4-3; D: TRBD2; size: .; J: TRBJ2-1; CDR3: CASSQETSGGAFEQFF; DNA: TGCGCCAGCAGCCAAGAAACCAGCGGGGGGGCGTTTGAGCAGTTCTTC
V: TRBV25-1; D: .; size: .; J: TRBJ1-1; CDR3: CASSEFPGAAFF; DNA: TGTGCCAGCAGTGAATTCCCAGGCGCAGCTTTCTTT
V: TRBV2; D: .; size: .; J: TRBJ1-6; CDR3: CASSDLLANSPLHF; DNA: TGTGCCAGCAGTGATCTGTTGGCTAATTCACCCCTCCACTTT
V: TRBV15; D: TRBD1; size: .; J: TRBJ2-7; CDR3: CATSRGGTGGAEQYF; DNA: TGTGCCACCAGCAGGGGAGGGACAGGGGGCGCCGAGCAATACTTC
V: TRBV27; D: .; size: .; J: TRBJ1-2; CDR3: CASSWEPHYGYTF; DNA: TGTGCCAGCAGTTGGGAGCCCCACTATGGCTACACCTTC
V: TRBV18; D: TRBD2; size: .; J: TRBJ2-1; CDR3: CASSGLAGGPGEQFF; DNA: TGTGCCAGCTCGGGACTAGCGGGGGGGCCTGGGGAGCAGTTCTTC
V: TRBV5-1; D: TRBD2; size: .; J: TRBJ2-5; CDR3: CASSLGLAGRETQYF; DNA: TGCGCCAGCAGCCTCGGACTAGCGGGGCGGGAGACCCAGTACTTC
V: TRBV2; D: .; size: few; J: TRBJ1-6; CDR3: CASRALWDPNSPLHF; DNA: TGTGCCAGCAGAGCACTTTGGGACCCCAATTCACCCCTCCACTTT
V: TRBV3-1/TRBV3-2; D: TRBD1; size: .; J: TRBJ1-1; CDR3: CASSPRQGRNTEAFF; DNA: TGTGCCAGCAGCCCGAGACAGGGGCGGAACACTGAAGCTTTCTTT
V: TRBV5-4; D: TRBD1; size: .; J: TRBJ1-2; CDR3: CASSLVQGALFYGYTF; DNA: TGTGCCAGCAGCTTGGTACAGGGGGCGCTTTTCTATGGCTACACCTTC
V: TRBV19; D: .; size: .; J: TRBJ1-3; CDR3: CASTMGGLGNTIYF; DNA: TGTGCCAGTACCATGGGAGGACTTGGAAACACCATATATTTT
V: TRBV28; D: .; size: .; J: TRBJ1-4; CDR3: CASSIGGRGEKLFF; DNA: TGTGCCAGCAGTATTGGAGGGAGGGGTGAAAAACTGTTTTTT
V: TRBV7-8; D: TRBD1; size: .; J: TRBJ2-4; CDR3: CASSLQGILAKNIQYF; DNA: TGTGCCAGCAGCCTACAGGGGATACTAGCCAAAAACATTCAGTACTTC
V: TRBV27; D: .; size: .; J: TRBJ2-3; CDR3: CASSLSRAEDTQYF; DNA: TGTGCCAGCAGTTTATCGAGGGCGGAAGATACGCAGTATTTT
V: TRBV4-1; D: .; size: .; J: TRBJ2-7; CDR3: CASSQERDGFYEQYF; DNA: TGCGCCAGCAGCCAAGAAAGGGACGGTTTTTACGAGCAGTACTTC
V: TRBV10-2; D: TRBD2; size: .; J: TRBJ2-4; CDR3: CASSERGVGKNIQYF; DNA: TGCGCCAGCAGTGAGCGGGGGGTCGGCAAAAACATTCAGTACTTC
V: TRBV2; D: .; size: once; J: TRBJ1-3; CDR3: CASSEGASSGNTIYF; DNA: TGTGCCAGCAGTGAAGGGGCTAGCTCTGGAAACACCATATATTTT
V: TRBV19; D: TRBD2; size: .; J: TRBJ2-1; CDR3: CASSTWTSGEQFF; DNA: TGTGCCAGTAGTACCTGGACTAGCGGAGAGCAGTTCTTC
V: TRBV19; D: .; size: .; J: TRBJ2-2; CDR3: CASSATKGPGELFF; DNA: TGTGCCAGTAGTGCGACAAAAGGGCCCGGGGAGCTGTTTTTT
V: TRBV4-3; D: .; size: .; J: TRBJ1-2; CDR3: CASSQDRAVGGYTF; DNA: TGCGCCAGCAGCCAAGATAGGGCAGTAGGTGGCTACACCTTC